This TCR beta chain came from a study of molecular identifiers for immune sequencing clone quantification. The overall study: The replicate experiment used RNA from approximately 22,000 or 94,000 naive CD8 cells. This RNA was split into five aliquots, and four of them were sequenced.

The table lists this clonotype with a few counts. The antigen is not known. The study, taken as a whole, reports: It was shown that clones above 20 RNA copies held over 97% of effector molecules, but under 1% in naive cells.

TCRdb reprocessed the PCR reads via MiXCR and lists one record per CDR3 protein. Altogether a few hundred thousand distinct CDR3 sequences are present, 25% being singletons, with the ten largest covering around 0.79%. V was trimmed by 2 bases and J by 9 bases, leaving 25 bases between them. Germline CDR1 reads SGHTA; CDR2 reads FQGNSA. This CDR3 region has 18 residues. The V gene is TRBV7-2, the J gene TRBJ2-2; the D gene could be TRBD1 or TRBD2 (5 bases each). The TCR originated in a human donor in good health. Some libraries in this study had Jurkat cell RNA spiked in. Sequencing input: naive CD8+ T cells from blood, with Jurkat cell RNA spiked in. The subset: FACS-sorted CD8+CD4-CCR7+CD45RA+ naive T cells. This chain's CDR3 is CASSLPASGTSRWRELFF. The CDR3, as DNA: TGTGCCAGCAGCTTACCTGCCTCCGGGACGTCGAGATGGAGGGAGCTGTTTTTT.